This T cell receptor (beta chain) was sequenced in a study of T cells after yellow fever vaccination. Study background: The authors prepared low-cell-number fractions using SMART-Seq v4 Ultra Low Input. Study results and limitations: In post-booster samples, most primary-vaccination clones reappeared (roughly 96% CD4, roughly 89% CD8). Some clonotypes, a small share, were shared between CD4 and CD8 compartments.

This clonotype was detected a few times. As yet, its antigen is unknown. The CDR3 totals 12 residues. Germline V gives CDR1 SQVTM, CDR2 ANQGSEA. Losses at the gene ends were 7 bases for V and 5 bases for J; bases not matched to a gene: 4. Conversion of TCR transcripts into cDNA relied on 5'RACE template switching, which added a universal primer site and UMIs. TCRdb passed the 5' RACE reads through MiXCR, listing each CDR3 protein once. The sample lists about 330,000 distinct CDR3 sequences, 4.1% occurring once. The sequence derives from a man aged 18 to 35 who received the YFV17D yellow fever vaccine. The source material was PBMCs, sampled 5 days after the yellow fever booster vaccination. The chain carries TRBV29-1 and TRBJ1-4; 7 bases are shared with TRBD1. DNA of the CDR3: TGCAGCGCCGGGACAGTAAATGAAAAACTGTTTTTT. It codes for CSAGTVNEKLFF.